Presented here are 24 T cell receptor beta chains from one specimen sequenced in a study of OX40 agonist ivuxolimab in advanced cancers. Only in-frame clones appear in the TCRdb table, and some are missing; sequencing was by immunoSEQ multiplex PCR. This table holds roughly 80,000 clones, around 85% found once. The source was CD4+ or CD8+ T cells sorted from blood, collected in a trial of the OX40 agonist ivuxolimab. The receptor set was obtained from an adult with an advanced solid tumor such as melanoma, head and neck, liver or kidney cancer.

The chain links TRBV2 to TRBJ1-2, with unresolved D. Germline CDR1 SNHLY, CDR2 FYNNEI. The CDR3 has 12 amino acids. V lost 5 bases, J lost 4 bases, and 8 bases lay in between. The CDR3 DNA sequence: TGTGCCAGCAGTAACTCGGGCTATGGCTACACCTTC. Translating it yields CASSNSGYGYTF.

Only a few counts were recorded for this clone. The CDR3 DNA reads as TGCGCCAGCAGCCAAGATATGGGGAGATCTTTGGGTACGCAGTATTTT. This translates into CASSQDMGRSLGTQYF. The genes are TRBV4-1 and TRBJ2-3; weak D call: TRBD2 (5 bases). The CDR3 loop spans 16 amino acids. V lost 0 bases, J lost 8 bases, and 18 bases lay in between. CDR1 is MGHRA and CDR2 is YSYEKL in the germline V gene.

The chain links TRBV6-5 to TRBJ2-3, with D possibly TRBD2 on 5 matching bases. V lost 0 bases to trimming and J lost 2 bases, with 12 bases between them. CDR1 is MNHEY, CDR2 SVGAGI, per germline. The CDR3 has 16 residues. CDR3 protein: CASSYSQRRATDTQYF. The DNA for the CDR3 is TGTGCCAGCAGTTACTCGCAGCGGCGGGCCACAGATACGCAGTATTTT.

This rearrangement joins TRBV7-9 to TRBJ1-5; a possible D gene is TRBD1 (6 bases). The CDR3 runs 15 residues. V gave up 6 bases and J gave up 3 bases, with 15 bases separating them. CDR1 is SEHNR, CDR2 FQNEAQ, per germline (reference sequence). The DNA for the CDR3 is TGTGCCAGCAGTCTTCAGGGGCCCCTCAATCAGCCCCAGCATTTT. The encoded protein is CASSLQGPLNQPQHF.

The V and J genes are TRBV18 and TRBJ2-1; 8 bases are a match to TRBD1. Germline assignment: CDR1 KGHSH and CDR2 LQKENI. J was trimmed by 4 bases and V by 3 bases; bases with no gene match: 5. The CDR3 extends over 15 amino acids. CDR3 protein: CASSPQTGEYNEQFF. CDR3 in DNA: TGTGCCAGCTCACCTCAGACAGGGGAGTACAATGAGCAGTTCTTC. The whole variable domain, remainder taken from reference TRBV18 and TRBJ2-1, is NAGVMQNPRHLVRRRGQEARLRCSPMKGHSHVYWYRQLPEEGLKFMVYLQKENIIDESGMPKERFSAEFPKEGPSILRIQQVVRGDSAAYFCASSPQTGEYNEQFFGPGTRLTVL.

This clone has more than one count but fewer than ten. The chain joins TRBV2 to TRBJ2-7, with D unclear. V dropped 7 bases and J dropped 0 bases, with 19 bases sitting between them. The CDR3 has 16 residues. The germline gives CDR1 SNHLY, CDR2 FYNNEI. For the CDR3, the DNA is TGTGCCAGCAACTCGTTCCGGGTGGGCTACTCCTACGAGCAGTACTTC. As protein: CASNSFRVGYSYEQYF.

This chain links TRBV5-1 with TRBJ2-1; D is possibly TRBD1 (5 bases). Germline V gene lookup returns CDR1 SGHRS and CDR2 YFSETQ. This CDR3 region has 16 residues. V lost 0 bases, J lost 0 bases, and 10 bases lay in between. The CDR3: CASSLVGESSYNEQFF. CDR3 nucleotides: TGCGCCAGCAGCTTGGTAGGGGAAAGCTCCTACAATGAGCAGTTCTTC.

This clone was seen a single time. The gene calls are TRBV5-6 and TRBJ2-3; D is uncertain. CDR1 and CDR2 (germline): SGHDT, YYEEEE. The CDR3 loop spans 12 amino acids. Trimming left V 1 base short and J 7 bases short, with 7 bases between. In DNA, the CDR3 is TGTGCCAGCAGCTTGAGCCAGTATACGCAGTATTTT. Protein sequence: CASSLSQYTQYF.

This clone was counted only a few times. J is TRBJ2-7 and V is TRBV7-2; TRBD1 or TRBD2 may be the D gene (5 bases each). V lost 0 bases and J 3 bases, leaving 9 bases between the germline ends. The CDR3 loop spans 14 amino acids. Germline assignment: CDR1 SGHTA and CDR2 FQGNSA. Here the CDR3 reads CASSLAGPIYEQYF. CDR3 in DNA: TGTGCCAGCAGCTTAGCGGGACCAATCTACGAGCAGTACTTC.

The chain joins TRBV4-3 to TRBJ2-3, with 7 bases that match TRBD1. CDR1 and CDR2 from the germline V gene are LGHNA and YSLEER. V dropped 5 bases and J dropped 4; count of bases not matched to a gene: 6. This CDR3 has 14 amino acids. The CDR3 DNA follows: TGCGCCAGCAGCTCGGGACAGAGATCAGATACGCAGTATTTT. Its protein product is CASSSGQRSDTQYF.

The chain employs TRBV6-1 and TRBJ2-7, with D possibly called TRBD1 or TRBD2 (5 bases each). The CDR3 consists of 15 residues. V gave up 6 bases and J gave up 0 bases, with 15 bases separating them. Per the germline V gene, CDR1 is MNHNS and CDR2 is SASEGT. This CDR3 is CASRVGTTSSYEQYF. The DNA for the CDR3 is TGTGCCAGCAGGGTCGGGACGACGAGCTCCTACGAGCAGTACTTC.

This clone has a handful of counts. For the CDR3, the DNA is TGTGCCAGCAGCTTAAACCCAGGTCAGCCCCAGCATTTT. It specifies CASSLNPGQPQHF. The rearrangement joins TRBV7-2 to TRBJ1-5, with D unresolved. V dropped 2 bases and J dropped 6 bases, with 8 bases sitting between them. The CDR3 spans 13 residues. CDR1 is SGHTA and CDR2 is FQGNSA in the germline V gene.

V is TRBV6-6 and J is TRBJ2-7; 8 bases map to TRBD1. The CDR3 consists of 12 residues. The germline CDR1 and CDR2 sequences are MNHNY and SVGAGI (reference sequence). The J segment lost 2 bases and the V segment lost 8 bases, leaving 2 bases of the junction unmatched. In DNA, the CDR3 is TGTGCCAGCCAGGGGGCGACCTACGAGCAGTACTTC. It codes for CASQGATYEQYF.

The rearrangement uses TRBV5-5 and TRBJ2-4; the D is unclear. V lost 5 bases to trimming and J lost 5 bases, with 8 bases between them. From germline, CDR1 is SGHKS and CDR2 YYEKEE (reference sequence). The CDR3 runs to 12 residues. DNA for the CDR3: TGTGCCAGCAGTCCGACGGAAAACATTCAGTACTTC. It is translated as CASSPTENIQYF.

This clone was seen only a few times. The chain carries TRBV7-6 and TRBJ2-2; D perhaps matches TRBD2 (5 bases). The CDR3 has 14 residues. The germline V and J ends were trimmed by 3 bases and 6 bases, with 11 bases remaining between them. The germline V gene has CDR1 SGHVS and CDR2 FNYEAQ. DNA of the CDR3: TGTGCCAGCAGCTTGGAGGTTGCTTCCGGGGAGCTGTTTTTT. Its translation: CASSLEVASGELFF.

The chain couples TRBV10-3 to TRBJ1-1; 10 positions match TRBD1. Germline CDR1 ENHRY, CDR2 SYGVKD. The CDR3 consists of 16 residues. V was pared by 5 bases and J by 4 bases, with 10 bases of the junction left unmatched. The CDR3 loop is CAISPPGQGPGTEAFF. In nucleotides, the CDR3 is TGTGCCATCAGTCCTCCGGGACAGGGGCCAGGCACTGAAGCTTTCTTT.

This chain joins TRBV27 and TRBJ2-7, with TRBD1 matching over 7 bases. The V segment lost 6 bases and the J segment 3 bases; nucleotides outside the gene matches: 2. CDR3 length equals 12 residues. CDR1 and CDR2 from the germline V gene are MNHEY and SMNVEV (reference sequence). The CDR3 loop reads CASRDRDYEQYF. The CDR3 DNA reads TGTGCCAGCAGAGACAGGGACTACGAGCAGTACTTC.

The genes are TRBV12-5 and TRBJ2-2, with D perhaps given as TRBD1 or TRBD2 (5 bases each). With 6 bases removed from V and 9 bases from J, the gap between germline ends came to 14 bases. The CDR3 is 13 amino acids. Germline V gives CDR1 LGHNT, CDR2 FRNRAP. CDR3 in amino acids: CASGLGEQRELFF. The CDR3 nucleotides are TGTGCTAGTGGGCTAGGGGAGCAGAGGGAGCTGTTTTTT.

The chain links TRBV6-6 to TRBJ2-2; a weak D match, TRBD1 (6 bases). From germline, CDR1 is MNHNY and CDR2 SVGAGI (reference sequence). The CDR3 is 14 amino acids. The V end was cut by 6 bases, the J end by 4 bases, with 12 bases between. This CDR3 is CASSPPRGTGELFF. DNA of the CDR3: TGTGCCAGCAGCCCTCCCAGGGGCACCGGGGAGCTGTTTTTT.

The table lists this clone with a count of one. Here the CDR3 DNA reads TGTGCCAGTAAATCGGGACAGGGTTATCAGCCCCAGCATTTT. Translation gives CASKSGQGYQPQHF. The chain links TRBV19 to TRBJ1-5; 9 nucleotides match TRBD1. The CDR3 contains 14 residues. V shed 7 bases and J 5 bases; nucleotides not matched to a gene: 6. Looked up from germline, CDR1 is LNHDA and CDR2 is SQIVND (reference sequence).

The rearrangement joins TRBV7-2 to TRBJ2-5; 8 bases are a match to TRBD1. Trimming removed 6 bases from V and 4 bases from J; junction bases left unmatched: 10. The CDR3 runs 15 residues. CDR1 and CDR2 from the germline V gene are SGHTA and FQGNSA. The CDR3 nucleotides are TGTGCCAGCAGTCAAGACGGACAGGGCCGAGAGACCCAGTACTTC. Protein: CASSQDGQGRETQYF.

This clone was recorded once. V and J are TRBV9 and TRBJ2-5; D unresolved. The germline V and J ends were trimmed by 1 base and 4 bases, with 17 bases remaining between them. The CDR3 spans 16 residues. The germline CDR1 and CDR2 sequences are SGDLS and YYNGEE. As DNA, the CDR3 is TGTGCCAGCAGCGTAACGGGCGACCCAAGCAGAGAGACCCAGTACTTC. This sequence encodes CASSVTGDPSRETQYF.

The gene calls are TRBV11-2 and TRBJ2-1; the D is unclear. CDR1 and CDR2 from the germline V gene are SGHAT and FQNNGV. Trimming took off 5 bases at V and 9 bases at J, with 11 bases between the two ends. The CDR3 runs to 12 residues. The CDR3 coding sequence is TGTGCCAGCAGCCCCCAGCTGGGTGAGCAGTTCTTC. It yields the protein CASSPQLGEQFF.

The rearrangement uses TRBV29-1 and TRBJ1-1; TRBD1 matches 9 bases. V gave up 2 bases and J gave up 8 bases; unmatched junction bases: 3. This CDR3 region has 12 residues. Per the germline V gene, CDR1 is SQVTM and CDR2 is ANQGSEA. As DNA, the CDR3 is TGCAGCGTTGAAAGGACAGGGGCCGAAGCTTTCTTT. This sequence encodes CSVERTGAEAFF.